The TCR beta chain described here comes from a study of OX40 agonist ivuxolimab in advanced cancers. Excluded were patients having autoimmune disease history or systemic immunosuppression. V was cut by 4 bases and J by 4 bases, with 10 bases left in between. The germline V gene encodes CDR1 SQVTM and CDR2 ANQGSEA. The CDR3 is made up of 12 amino acids. A single count supports this clone. Profiling relied on immunoSEQ multiplex PCR, and the TCRdb table lists in-frame clones only, not all of them. The repertoire holds 42,000 or so clones, roughly 89% seen once, with around 33% in the top ten. Sequences were derived from CD4+ or CD8+ T cells sorted from blood, sampled in a trial of the OX40 agonist ivuxolimab. The rearrangement joins TRBV29-1 to TRBJ2-5; D is undetermined. This TCR derives from an adult with an advanced solid tumor such as melanoma, head and neck, liver or kidney cancer. In DNA form, the CDR3 reads TGCAGCGTTGTGCCGTTGGTAGAGACCCAGTACTTC. Its translation is CSVVPLVETQYF.